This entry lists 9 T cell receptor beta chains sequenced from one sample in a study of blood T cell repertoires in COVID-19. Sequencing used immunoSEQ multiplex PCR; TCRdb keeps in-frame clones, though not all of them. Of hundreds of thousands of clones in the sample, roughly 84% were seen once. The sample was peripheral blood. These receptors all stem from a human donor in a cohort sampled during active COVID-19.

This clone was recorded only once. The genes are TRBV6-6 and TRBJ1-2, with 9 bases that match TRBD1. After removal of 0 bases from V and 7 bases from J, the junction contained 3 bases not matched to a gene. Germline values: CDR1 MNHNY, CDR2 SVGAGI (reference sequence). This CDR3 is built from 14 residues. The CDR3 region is CASSYSTGGFGYTF. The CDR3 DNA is TGTGCCAGCAGTTACTCGACAGGGGGGTTTGGCTACACCTTC.

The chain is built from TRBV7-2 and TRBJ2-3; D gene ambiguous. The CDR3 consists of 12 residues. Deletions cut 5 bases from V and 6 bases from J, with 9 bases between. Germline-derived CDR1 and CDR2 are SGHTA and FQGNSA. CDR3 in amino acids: CASSLGADTQYF. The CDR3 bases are TGTGCCAGCAGCCTCGGAGCGGATACGCAGTATTTT.

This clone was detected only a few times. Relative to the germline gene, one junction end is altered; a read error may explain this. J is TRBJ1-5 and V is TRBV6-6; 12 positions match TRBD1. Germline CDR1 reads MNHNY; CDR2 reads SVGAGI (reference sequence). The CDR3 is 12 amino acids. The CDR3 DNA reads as TGTGCCAGCAGCTATTTGGGACAGGGGGCCGATTTT. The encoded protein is CASSYLGQGADF.

Here the CDR3 DNA reads TGCAGCGTCTCGCAGGGGACGGGGAATCAGCCCCAGCATTTT. Translating gives CSVSQGTGNQPQHF. V usage is TRBV29-1 and J usage is TRBJ1-5; possible D gene TRBD1, 6 bases. This CDR3 contains 14 residues. Germline V gives CDR1 SQVTM, CDR2 ANQGSEA. V lost 6 bases and J lost 4, with 16 bases in between.

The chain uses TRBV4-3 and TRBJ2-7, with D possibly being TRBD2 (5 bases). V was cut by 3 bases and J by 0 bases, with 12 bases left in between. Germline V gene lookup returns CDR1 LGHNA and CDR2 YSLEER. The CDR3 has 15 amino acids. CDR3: CASSQDGRGSYEQYF. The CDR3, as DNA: TGCGCCAGCAGCCAGGATGGACGGGGCTCCTACGAGCAGTACTTC.

The DNA for the CDR3 is TGTGCCAGCAGCTTGCCGGGGTATGGCTACACCTTC. Translating gives CASSLPGYGYTF. The rearrangement links TRBV5-6 to TRBJ1-2; D not certain. Germline CDR1 is SGHDT and CDR2 is YYEEEE. The V end lost 1 base, the J end lost 5 bases, and 6 bases lay between the germline ends. There are 12 residues in the CDR3.

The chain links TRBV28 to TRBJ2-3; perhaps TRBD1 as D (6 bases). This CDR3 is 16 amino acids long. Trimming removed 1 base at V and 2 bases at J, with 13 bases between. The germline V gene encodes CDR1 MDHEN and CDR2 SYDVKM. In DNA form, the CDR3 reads TGTGCCAGCAGTTTATCTCTCGGGACACCCACAGATACGCAGTATTTT. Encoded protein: CASSLSLGTPTDTQYF.

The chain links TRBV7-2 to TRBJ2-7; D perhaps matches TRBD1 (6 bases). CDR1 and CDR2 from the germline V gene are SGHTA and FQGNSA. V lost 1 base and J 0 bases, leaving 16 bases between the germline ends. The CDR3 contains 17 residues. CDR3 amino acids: CASSLEYRDTISYEQYF. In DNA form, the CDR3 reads TGTGCCAGCAGCTTAGAGTATCGGGACACCATCTCCTACGAGCAGTACTTC.

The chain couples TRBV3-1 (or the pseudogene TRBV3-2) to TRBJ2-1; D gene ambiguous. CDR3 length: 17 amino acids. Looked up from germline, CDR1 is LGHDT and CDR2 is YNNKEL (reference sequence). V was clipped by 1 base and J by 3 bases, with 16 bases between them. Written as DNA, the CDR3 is TGTGCCAGCAGCCAAGGTCTTAGCCGGATCTACTACAATGAGCAGTTCTTC. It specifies CASSQGLSRIYYNEQFF.